These T cell receptor beta chains were read from a single sample in a study of cytomegalovirus exposure and HLA in healthy donors. Only in-frame clones appear in the TCRdb table, and some are missing; sequencing was by immunoSEQ multiplex PCR. The data show 120,000 to 150,000 clones, 55% to 70% seen once. Sample: PBMCs. These receptors were taken from a woman in her twenties or thirties in good health and CMV-seropositive. The CDR3 runs from the conserved cysteine through the conserved F or W. Each record gives: J gene, V gene, CDR3 protein.

TRBJ2-5	TRBV7-6	CASSLGGRWETQYF
TRBJ1-5	TRBV13	CASSLAVSQPQHF
TRBJ1-1	TRBV7-3	CASRLTYRDPNTEAFF
TRBJ1-2	TRBV30	CALNFGTNGYTF
TRBJ1-4	TRBV5-6	CASSWRGQGSTVKLFF
TRBJ1-2	TRBV23-1	CASSQSTPGGAHGYTF
TRBJ2-2	TRBV5-4	CASSPGGRPAGELFF
TRBJ2-2	TRBV7-3	CASSRWTGVPGELFF
TRBJ1-1	TRBV5-1	CASSQGMNTEAFF
TRBJ2-7	TRBV7-9	CASSEQGSYEQYF